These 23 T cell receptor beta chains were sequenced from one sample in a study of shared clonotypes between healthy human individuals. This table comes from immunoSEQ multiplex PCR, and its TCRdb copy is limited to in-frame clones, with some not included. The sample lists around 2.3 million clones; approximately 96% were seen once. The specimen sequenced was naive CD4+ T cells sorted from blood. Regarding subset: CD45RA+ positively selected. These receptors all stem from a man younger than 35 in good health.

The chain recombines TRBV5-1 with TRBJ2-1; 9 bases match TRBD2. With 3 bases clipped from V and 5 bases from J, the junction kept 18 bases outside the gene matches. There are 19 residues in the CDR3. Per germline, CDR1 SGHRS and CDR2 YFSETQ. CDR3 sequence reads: CASSWLETRGGRMNNEQFF. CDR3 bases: TGCGCCAGCAGCTGGCTTGAGACGCGGGGGGGCCGAATGAACAATGAGCAGTTCTTC.

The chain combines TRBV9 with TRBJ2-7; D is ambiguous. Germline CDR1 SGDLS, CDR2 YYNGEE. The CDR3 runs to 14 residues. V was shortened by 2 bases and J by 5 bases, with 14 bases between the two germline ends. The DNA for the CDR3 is TGTGCCAGCAGCGTGGACCCCGTTATGAACGAGCAGTACTTC. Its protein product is CASSVDPVMNEQYF.

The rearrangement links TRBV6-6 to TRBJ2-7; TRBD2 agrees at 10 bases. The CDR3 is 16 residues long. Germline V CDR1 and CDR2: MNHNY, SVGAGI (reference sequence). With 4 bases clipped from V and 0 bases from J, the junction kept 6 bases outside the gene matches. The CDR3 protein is CASSFLAGESSYEQYF. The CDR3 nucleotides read TGTGCCAGCAGTTTTCTAGCGGGAGAAAGCTCCTACGAGCAGTACTTC.

The CDR3 spells CASSVDGQGDGYTF. The CDR3 nucleotides read TGTGCCAGCAGCGTAGATGGGCAGGGGGATGGCTACACCTTC. This sequence joins TRBV9 and TRBJ1-2, with 7 bases aligning to TRBD1. CDR3 size: 14 residues. The V segment lost 0 bases and the J segment 6 bases; nucleotides outside the gene matches: 5. From germline, CDR1 is SGDLS and CDR2 YYNGEE.

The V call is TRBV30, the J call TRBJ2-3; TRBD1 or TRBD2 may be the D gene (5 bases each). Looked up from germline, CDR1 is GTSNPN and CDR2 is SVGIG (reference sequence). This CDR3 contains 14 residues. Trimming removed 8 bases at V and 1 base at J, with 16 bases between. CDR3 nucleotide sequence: TGTGCCGGGACCGTAAGGCTGGGCACAGATACGCAGTATTTT. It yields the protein CAGTVRLGTDTQYF.

The CDR3 protein is CASRTGVFDNSPLHF. CDR3 nucleotides: TGTGCCAGCAGAACAGGGGTTTTTGATAATTCACCCCTCCACTTT. The V and J genes are TRBV6-5 and TRBJ1-6; TRBD1 matches 7 bases. The junction had 7 bases not matched to a gene; V was cut back by 6 bases and J by 5 bases. The length of the CDR3 is 15 residues. Germline V CDR1 and CDR2: MNHEY, SVGAGI.

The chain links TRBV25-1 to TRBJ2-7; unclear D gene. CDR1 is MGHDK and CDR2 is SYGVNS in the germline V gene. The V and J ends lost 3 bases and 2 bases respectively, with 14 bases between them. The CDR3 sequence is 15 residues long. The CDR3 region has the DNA TGTGCCAGCAGTGACATCCGGGTACGGACCTACGAGCAGTACTTC. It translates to CASSDIRVRTYEQYF.

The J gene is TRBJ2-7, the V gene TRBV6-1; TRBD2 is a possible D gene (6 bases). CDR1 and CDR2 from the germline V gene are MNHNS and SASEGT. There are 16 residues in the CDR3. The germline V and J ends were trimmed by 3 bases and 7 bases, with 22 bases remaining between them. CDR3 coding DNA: TGTGCCAGCAGTGATACGCAGGGACTGGGCCACGGGGAGCAGTACTTC. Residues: CASSDTQGLGHGEQYF.

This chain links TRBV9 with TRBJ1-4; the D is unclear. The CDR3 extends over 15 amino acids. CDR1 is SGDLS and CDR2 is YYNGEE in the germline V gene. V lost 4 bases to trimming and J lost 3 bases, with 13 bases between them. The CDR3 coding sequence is TGTGCCAGCAGCCCCCGCCAGGACTCTAATGAAAAACTGTTTTTT. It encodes CASSPRQDSNEKLFF.

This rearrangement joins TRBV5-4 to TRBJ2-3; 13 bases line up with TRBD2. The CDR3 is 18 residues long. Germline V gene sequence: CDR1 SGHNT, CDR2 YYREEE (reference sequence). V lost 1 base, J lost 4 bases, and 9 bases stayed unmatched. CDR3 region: CASSLIRLAGGGADTQYF. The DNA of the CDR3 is TGTGCCAGCAGCTTGATCCGACTAGCGGGGGGCGGGGCAGATACGCAGTATTTT.

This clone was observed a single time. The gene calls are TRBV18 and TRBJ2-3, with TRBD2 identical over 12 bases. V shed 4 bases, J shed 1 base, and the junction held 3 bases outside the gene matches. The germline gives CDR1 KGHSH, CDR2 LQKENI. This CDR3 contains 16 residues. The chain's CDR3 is CASSRTSGVGTDTQYF. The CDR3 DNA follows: TGTGCCAGCTCACGGACTAGCGGGGTGGGCACAGATACGCAGTATTTT.

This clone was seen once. CDR3 DNA: TGTGCCAGCAGAACCGGGACTACCCTCCCGAGCACAGATACGCAGTATTTT. Amino acid sequence: CASRTGTTLPSTDTQYF. The chain links TRBV28 to TRBJ2-3, with 7 bases fitting TRBD2. V trimming: 6 bases; J trimming: 0 bases; junction bases outside the gene matches: 12. The CDR3 is 17 residues long. Germline V gene lookup returns CDR1 MDHEN and CDR2 SYDVKM.

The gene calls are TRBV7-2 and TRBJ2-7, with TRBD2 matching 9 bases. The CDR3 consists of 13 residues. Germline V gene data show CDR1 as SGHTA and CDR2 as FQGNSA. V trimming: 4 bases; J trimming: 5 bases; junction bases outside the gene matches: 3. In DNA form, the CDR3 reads TGTGCCAGCAGCTGGACTAGCGTTAACGAGCAGTACTTC. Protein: CASSWTSVNEQYF. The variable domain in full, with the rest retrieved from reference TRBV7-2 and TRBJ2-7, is GAGVSQSPSNKVTEKGKDVELRCDPISGHTALYWYRQSLGQGLEFLIYFQGNSAPDKSGLPSDRFSAERTGGSVSTLTIQRTQQEDSAVYLCASSWTSVNEQYFGPGTRLTVT.

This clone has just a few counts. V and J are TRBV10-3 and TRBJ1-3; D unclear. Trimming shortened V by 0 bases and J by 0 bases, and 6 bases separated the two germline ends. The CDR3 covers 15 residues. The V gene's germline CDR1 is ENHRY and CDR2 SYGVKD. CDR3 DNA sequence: TGTGCCATCAGTGAGTCGAGTCTCTCTGGAAACACCATATATTTT. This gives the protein CAISESSLSGNTIYF.

CDR3 sequence (DNA): TGTGCCATCAGTGACGGACAGCGGTTGGGGGACGAGCAGTACTTC. Residues: CAISDGQRLGDEQYF. The rearrangement joins TRBV10-3 to TRBJ2-7; perhaps TRBD1 as D (6 bases). Germline CDR1 ENHRY, CDR2 SYGVKD. The CDR3 loop spans 15 amino acids. Trimming removed 3 bases at V and 5 bases at J, with 17 bases between.

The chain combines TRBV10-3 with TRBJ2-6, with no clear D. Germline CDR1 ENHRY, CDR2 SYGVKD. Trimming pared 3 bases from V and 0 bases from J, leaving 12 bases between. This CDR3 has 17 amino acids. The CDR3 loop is CAISDRVSDSGANVLTF. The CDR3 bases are TGTGCCATCAGTGACCGGGTCTCAGACTCTGGGGCCAACGTCCTGACTTTC.

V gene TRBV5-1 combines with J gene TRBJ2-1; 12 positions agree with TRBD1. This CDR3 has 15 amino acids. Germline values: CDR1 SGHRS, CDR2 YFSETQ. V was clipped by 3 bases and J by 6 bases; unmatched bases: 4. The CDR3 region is CASSSGTGGVNEQFF. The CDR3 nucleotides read TGCGCCAGCAGCTCCGGGACAGGGGGCGTCAATGAGCAGTTCTTC.

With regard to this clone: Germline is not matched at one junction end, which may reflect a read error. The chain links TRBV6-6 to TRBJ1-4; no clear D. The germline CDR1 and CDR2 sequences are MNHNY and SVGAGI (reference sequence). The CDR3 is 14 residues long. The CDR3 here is CASSYSGANEKLFF. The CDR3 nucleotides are TGTGCCAGCAGCTACTCAGGTGCTAATGAAAAACTGTTTTTT.

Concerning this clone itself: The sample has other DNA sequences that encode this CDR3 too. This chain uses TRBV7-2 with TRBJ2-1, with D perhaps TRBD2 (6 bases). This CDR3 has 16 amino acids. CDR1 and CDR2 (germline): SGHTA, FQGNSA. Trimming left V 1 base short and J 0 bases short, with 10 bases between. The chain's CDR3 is CASSLVGGSSYNEQFF. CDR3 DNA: TGTGCCAGCAGCTTAGTCGGGGGAAGCTCCTACAATGAGCAGTTCTTC. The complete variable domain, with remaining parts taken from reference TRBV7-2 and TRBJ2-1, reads GAGVSQSPSNKVTEKGKDVELRCDPISGHTALYWYRQSLGQGLEFLIYFQGNSAPDKSGLPSDRFSAERTGGSVSTLTIQRTQQEDSAVYLCASSLVGGSSYNEQFFGPGTRLTVL.

Here the CDR3 reads CASSFTGFANYGYTF. CDR3 sequence (DNA): TGTGCCAGCAGCTTTACAGGGTTTGCTAACTATGGCTACACCTTC. The V and J genes are TRBV11-2 and TRBJ1-2, with D perhaps matching TRBD1 (6 bases). The CDR3 has 15 amino acids. CDR1 and CDR2 (germline): SGHAT, FQNNGV. V shed 3 bases and J shed 0 bases, with 11 bases lying between them.

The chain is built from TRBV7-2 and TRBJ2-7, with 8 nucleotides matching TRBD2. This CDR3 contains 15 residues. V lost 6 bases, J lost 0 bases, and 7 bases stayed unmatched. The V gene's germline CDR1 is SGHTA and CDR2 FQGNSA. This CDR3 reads CASSQTSVDSYEQYF. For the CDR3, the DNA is TGTGCCAGCAGTCAGACTAGCGTCGACTCCTACGAGCAGTACTTC.

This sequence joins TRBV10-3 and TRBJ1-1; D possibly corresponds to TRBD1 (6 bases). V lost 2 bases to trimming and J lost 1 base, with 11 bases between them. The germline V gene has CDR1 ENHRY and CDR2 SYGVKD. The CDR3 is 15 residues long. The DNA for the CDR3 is TGTGCCATCAGTGAGAGGGGGGGGCGGAACACTGAAGCTTTCTTT. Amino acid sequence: CAISERGGRNTEAFF.

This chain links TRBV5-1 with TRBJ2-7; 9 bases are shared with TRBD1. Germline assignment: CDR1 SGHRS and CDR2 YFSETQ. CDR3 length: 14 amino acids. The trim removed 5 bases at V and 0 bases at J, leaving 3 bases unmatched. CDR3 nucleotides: TGCGCCAGCAGGCTGACAGGGGGCTCCTACGAGCAGTACTTC. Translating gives CASRLTGGSYEQYF.